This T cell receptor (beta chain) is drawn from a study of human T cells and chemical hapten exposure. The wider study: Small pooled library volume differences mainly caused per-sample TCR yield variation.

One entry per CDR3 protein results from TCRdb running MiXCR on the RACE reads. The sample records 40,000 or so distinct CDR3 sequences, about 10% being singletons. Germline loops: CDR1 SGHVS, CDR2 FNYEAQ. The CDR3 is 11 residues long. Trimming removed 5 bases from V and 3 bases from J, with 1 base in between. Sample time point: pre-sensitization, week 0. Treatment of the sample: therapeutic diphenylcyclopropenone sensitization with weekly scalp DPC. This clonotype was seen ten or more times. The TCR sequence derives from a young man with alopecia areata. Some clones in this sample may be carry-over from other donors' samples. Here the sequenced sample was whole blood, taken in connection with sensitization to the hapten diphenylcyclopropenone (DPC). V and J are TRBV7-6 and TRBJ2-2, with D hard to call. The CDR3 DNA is TGTGCCAGCAGCGACACCGGGGAGCTGTTTTTT. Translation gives CASSDTGELFF.